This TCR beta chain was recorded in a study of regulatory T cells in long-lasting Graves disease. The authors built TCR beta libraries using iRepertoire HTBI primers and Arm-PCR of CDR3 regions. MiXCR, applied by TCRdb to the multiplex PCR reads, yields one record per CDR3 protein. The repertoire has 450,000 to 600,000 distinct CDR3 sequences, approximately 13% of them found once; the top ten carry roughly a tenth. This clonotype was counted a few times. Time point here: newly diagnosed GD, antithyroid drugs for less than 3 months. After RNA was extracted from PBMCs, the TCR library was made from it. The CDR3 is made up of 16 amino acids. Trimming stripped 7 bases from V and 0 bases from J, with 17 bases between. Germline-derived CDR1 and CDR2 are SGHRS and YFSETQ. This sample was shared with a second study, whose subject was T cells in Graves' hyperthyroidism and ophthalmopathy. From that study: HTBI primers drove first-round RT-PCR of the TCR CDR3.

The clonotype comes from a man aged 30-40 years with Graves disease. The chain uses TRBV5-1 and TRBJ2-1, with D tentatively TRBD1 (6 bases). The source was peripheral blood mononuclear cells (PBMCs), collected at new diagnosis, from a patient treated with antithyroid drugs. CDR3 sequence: CASRRTGLGSYNEQFF. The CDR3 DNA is TGCGCCAGCCGTAGAACAGGGCTGGGCTCCTACAATGAGCAGTTCTTC.